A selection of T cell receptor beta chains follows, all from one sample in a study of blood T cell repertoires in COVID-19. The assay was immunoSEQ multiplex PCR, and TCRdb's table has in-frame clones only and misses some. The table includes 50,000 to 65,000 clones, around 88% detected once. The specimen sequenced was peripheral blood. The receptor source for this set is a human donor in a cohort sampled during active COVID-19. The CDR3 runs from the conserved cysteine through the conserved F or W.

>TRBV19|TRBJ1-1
CASSYAQGAGTEAFF
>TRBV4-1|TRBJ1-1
CASSQDGGTEAFF
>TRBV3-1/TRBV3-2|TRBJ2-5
CASSQAASGTQYF
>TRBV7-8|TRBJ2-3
CASMPSGSVQYF
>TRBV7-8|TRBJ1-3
CASSLGGTSGNTIYF
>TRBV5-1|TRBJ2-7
CASSLVPGLAGGLQYEQYF
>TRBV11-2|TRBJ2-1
CASSRGGSEQFF
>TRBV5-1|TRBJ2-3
CASSLGLEGDTQYF
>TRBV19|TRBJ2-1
CASSSDRVFNEQFF
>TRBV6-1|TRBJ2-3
CASSETTADTQYF
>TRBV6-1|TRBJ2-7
CASSEVSGYSYEQYF
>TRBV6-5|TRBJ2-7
CASSYGGGPYEQYF
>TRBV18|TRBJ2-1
CASSPDRGSFYNEQFF
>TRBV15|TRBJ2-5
CATSGLPGQGKETQYF
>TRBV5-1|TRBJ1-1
CASSPTDPGSGNTEAFF
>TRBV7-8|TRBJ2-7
CASSPTPADIYEQYF
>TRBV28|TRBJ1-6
CASSRRTGFNSPLHF
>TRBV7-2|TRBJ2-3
CASSSQGDRRPTDTQYF
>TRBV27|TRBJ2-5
CASSLAGGAYQETQYF
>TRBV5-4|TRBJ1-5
CARLPEDRGNQPQHF
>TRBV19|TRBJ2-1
CASTDSASVYNEQFF
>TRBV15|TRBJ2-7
CATSRAGQGYEQYF
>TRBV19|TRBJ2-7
CATTSGTGTYEQYF
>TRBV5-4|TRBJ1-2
CASYLRGGTYGYTF
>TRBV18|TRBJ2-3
CASVLSTDTQYF
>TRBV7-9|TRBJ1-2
CASSSRGQGYGYTF
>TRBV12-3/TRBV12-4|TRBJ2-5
CASNPGLQETQYF
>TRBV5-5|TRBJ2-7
CASSYGTGSYEQYF
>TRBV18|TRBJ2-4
CASSNGVVQNIQYF
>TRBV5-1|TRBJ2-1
CASSPGQSYNEQFF
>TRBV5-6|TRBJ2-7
CASSLSDRAYEQYF
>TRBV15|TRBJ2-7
CATSPGLTETYEQYF